This TCR beta chain stems from a study of T cell responses to AZD1222 COVID-19 vaccine. General study points: Dominant CD4 TCR responses targeted spike regions 160-218 and 743-854. Mostly white British, mostly female donors; authors suggested clonal diversity may be underestimated. Scientists sampled the repertoires only once the peak T cell response had passed. Reportedly, nearly half of unique spike TCRs recognized epitopes outside B.1.351/B.1.1.7 mutations.

Worth noting for this clone: Its matching antigen is unknown.

Looked up from germline, CDR1 is LNHDA and CDR2 is SQIVND (reference sequence). The CDR3 loop spans 14 amino acids. V lost 9 bases and J lost 5; bases outside the gene matches: 7. Profiling relied on immunoSEQ multiplex PCR, and the TCRdb table lists in-frame clones only, not all of them. The table shows 90,000 to 150,000 clones, with approximately 85% occurring only once. The sample in question was peripheral blood, obtained on day 0 of AZD1222 vaccination. The rearrangement links TRBV19 to TRBJ2-2, with 9 bases identical to TRBD1. This clonotype was obtained from an adult in good health. CDR3 amino acids: CASNRDRVTGELFF. The CDR3 DNA is TGTGCCAGCAACCGGGACAGGGTTACCGGGGAGCTGTTTTTT.